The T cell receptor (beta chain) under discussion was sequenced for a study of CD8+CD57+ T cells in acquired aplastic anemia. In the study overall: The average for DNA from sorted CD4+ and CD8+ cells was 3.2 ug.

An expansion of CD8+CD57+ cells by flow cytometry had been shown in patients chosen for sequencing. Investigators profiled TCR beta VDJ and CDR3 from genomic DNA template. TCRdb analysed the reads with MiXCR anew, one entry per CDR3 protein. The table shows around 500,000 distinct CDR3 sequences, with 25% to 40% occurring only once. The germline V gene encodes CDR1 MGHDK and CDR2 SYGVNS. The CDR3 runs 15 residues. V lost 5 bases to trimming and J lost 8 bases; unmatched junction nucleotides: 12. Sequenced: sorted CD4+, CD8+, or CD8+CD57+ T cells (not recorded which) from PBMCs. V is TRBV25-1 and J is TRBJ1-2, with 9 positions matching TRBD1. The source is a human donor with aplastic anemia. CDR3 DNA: TGTGCCAGCAGTTTACAACGGGACAGGGTGCGGGGCTACACCTTC. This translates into CASSLQRDRVRGYTF.